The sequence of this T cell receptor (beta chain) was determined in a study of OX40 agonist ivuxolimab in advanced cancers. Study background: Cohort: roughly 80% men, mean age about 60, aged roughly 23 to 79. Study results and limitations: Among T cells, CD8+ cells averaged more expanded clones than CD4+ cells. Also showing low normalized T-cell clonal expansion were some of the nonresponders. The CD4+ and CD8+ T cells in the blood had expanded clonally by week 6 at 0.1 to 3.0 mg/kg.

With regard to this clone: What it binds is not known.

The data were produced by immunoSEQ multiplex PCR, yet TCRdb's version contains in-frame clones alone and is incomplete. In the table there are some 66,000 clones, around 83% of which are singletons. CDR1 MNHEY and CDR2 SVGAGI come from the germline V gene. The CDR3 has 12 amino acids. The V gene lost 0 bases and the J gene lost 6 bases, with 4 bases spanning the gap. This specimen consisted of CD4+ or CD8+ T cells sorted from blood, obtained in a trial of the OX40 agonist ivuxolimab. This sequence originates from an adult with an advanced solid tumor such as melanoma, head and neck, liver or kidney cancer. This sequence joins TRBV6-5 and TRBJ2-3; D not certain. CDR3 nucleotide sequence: TGTGCCAGCAGTTACTCATCGGATACGCAGTATTTT. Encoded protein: CASSYSSDTQYF.